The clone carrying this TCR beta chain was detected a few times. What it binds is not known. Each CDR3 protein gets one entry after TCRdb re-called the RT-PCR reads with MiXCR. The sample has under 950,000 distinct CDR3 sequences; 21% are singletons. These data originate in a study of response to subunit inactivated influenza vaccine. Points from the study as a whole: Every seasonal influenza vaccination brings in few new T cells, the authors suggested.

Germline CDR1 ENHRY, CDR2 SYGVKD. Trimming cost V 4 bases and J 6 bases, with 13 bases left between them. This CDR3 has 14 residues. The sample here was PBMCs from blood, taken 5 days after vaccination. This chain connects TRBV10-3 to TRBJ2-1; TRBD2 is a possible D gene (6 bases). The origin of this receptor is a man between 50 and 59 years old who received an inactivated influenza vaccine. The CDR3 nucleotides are TGTGCCATCAGTGCGGGACTCTCTACCAATGAGCAGTTCTTC. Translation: CAISAGLSTNEQFF.